Below, 31 T cell receptor beta chains from the same sample are listed, as sequenced in a study of radiotherapy plus CTLA-4 blockade in lung cancer. Measured with immunoSEQ multiplex PCR; TCRdb has only the in-frame clones, and not every one. The repertoire includes tens of thousands of clones, 60% to 80% of them detected once, and approximately 2.8% sits in the top ten. Sequencing used peripheral blood, obtained from a patient treated with radiotherapy plus ipilimumab. The receptors derive from a human donor with non-small cell lung cancer who had a complete response to radiotherapy plus ipilimumab.

V is TRBV6-1 and J is TRBJ1-5; D might be TRBD1 (5 bases). V was trimmed by 3 bases and J by 4 bases, leaving 16 bases between them. Germline V gene lookup returns CDR1 MNHNS and CDR2 SASEGT. The CDR3 loop spans 16 amino acids. CDR3 coding DNA: TGTGCCAGCAGTGACCCCGGAGGGACGGCTAATCAGCCCCAGCATTTT. Protein: CASSDPGGTANQPQHF.

This rearrangement joins TRBV19 to TRBJ2-3; TRBD2 aligns across 10 bases. The CDR3 has 16 amino acids. J gave up 6 bases and V 10 bases, and 16 bases lay outside the gene matches. Germline V gene sequence: CDR1 LNHDA, CDR2 SQIVND (reference sequence). The CDR3 protein is CATAERGGRKRDTQYF. The CDR3 bases are TGTGCCACCGCGGAGCGGGGGGGGCGGAAGAGGGATACGCAGTATTTT.

This clone was picked up one time. The CDR3 DNA follows: TGTGCCAGCAGTACGACAGGGGGCTGGGACTATGGCTACACCTTC. Amino acid sequence: CASSTTGGWDYGYTF. This chain connects TRBV28 to TRBJ1-2, with 10 bases aligning to TRBD1. Germline CDR1 reads MDHEN; CDR2 reads SYDVKM. V trimming: 5 bases; J trimming: 3 bases; junction bases outside the gene matches: 6. The CDR3 length is 15 residues.

The rearrangement links TRBV19 to TRBJ2-7; 8 nucleotides agree with TRBD1. Germline-derived CDR1 and CDR2 are LNHDA and SQIVND (reference sequence). The V segment lost 7 bases and the J segment 5 bases; nucleotides outside the gene matches: 22. CDR3 length: 18 amino acids. CDR3 region: CASITLGQGEFNADEQYF. CDR3 nucleotides: TGTGCCAGTATCACTCTCGGACAGGGCGAGTTTAATGCCGACGAGCAGTACTTC.

The rearrangement uses TRBV2 and TRBJ2-1; the D gene is possibly TRBD2 (5 bases). The V end lost 4 bases, the J end lost 6 bases, and 16 bases lay between the germline ends. This CDR3 spans 15 amino acids. Per germline, CDR1 SNHLY and CDR2 FYNNEI. CDR3 DNA sequence: TGTGCCAGCAGTGGAGGAGGCCTCCCCTCCAATGAGCAGTTCTTC. Translated, it gives CASSGGGLPSNEQFF.

The CDR3 sequence is CASSLDGTSWETQYF. Here the CDR3 DNA reads TGTGCCAGCAGCTTAGATGGGACTAGCTGGGAGACCCAGTACTTC. The V gene is TRBV11-2, the J gene TRBJ2-5, with TRBD2 identical over 9 bases. Germline CDR1 reads SGHAT; CDR2 reads FQNNGV. Unmatched junction bases numbered 4, after V lost 0 bases and J lost 5 bases. This CDR3 contains 15 residues.

This clone was found a few times. The gene calls are TRBV10-2 and TRBJ1-5; 8 nucleotides match TRBD1. Germline CDR1 WSHSY, CDR2 SAAADI. This CDR3 region has 13 residues. V dropped 4 bases and J dropped 6; count of bases not matched to a gene: 2. This CDR3 reads CASSGTGIQPQHF. DNA for the CDR3: TGCGCCAGCAGTGGGACAGGGATTCAGCCCCAGCATTTT.

In this sample, this clone turned up once. V gene TRBV29-1 combines with J gene TRBJ1-5; perhaps TRBD1 as D (6 bases). The CDR3 is made up of 13 amino acids. Germline CDR1 and CDR2: SQVTM and ANQGSEA. The V and J ends lost 4 bases and 3 bases respectively, with 10 bases between them. The CDR3 DNA reads as TGCAGCGTTGCCAGGGGAATCAATCAGCCCCAGCATTTT. Translated: CSVARGINQPQHF.

V and J are TRBV23-1 and TRBJ1-2; 9 bases are a match to TRBD1. TRBV23-1 is an ORF; its function is uncertain. The J segment lost 4 bases and the V segment lost 4 bases, leaving 10 bases of the junction unmatched. This CDR3 has 16 residues. The chain's CDR3 is CASSPRGPTGGYGYTF. CDR3 DNA: TGCGCCAGCAGTCCCCGGGGCCCGACAGGGGGCTATGGCTACACCTTC.

This clone has just one count. The rearrangement links TRBV28 to TRBJ1-5, with a possible D match to TRBD1 (5 bases). The ends were cut back, 7 bases at V and 6 bases at J, with 10 bases in the middle. Per the germline V gene, CDR1 is MDHEN and CDR2 is SYDVKM. The CDR3 extends over 12 amino acids. The CDR3: CASISTGQPQHF. DNA of the CDR3: TGTGCCAGCATTTCTACAGGTCAGCCCCAGCATTTT.

The chain employs TRBV18 and TRBJ2-5; D may be TRBD2 (5 bases). Looked up from germline, CDR1 is KGHSH and CDR2 is LQKENI. The CDR3 totals 15 residues. V was clipped by 3 bases and J by 5 bases, with 16 bases between them. The CDR3 spells CASSPGRAGYETQYF. DNA of the CDR3: TGTGCCAGCTCACCGGGTCGGGCGGGTTATGAGACCCAGTACTTC. Full variable domain (missing parts from reference TRBV18 and TRBJ2-5): NAGVMQNPRHLVRRRGQEARLRCSPMKGHSHVYWYRQLPEEGLKFMVYLQKENIIDESGMPKERFSAEFPKEGPSILRIQQVVRGDSAAYFCASSPGRAGYETQYFGPGTRLLVL.

This clone showed up just a few times. The rearrangement uses TRBV7-7 and TRBJ2-3, with D possibly being TRBD1 (6 bases). The germline V gene encodes CDR1 SSHAT and CDR2 FNYEAQ (reference sequence). Trimming stripped 0 bases from V and 6 bases from J, with 7 bases between. This CDR3 contains 13 residues. CDR3 amino acids: CASSLAQGDTQYF. The CDR3 region has the DNA TGTGCCAGCAGCTTAGCGCAGGGGGATACGCAGTATTTT.

V gene TRBV14 combines with J gene TRBJ2-5; maybe TRBD1 (6 bases). The germline V and J ends were trimmed by 4 bases and 5 bases, with 20 bases remaining between them. This CDR3 comprises 16 residues. Germline values: CDR1 SGHDN, CDR2 FVKESK. CDR3 region: CASSPGRDRWGETQYF. CDR3 sequence (DNA): TGTGCCAGCAGCCCCGGTCGAGACAGGTGGGGGGAGACCCAGTACTTC.

The chain joins TRBV6-5 to TRBJ1-1; D is possibly TRBD1 (5 bases). Trimming took off 0 bases at V and 4 bases at J, with 12 bases between the two ends. The CDR3 extends over 15 amino acids. The V gene's germline CDR1 is MNHEY and CDR2 SVGAGI. The CDR3 DNA sequence: TGTGCCAGCAGTTACTCTCCGGGGGGGGGCACTGAAGCTTTCTTT. Encoded protein: CASSYSPGGGTEAFF.

This clone turned up a few times. The chain uses TRBV6-6 and TRBJ1-5, with D unclear. The CDR3 runs 15 residues. The germline CDR1 and CDR2 sequences are MNHNY and SVGAGI (reference sequence). V lost 3 bases, J lost 0 bases, and 9 bases lay in between. CDR3 loop: CASSYSGNSNQPQHF. The DNA for the CDR3 is TGTGCCAGCAGTTATAGCGGGAATAGCAATCAGCCCCAGCATTTT.

V gene TRBV6-5 combines with J gene TRBJ1-1, with D perhaps matching TRBD1 (5 bases). V shed 2 bases and J shed 4 bases, with 11 bases lying between them. Germline V lookup: CDR1 MNHEY, CDR2 SVGAGI. The CDR3 contains 14 residues. The chain's CDR3 is CASSYSSGITEAFF. DNA for the CDR3: TGTGCCAGCAGTTACAGCTCAGGGATCACTGAAGCTTTCTTT.

This clone has more than one count but fewer than ten. V usage is TRBV11-3 and J usage is TRBJ2-1, with D perhaps matching TRBD2 (5 bases). This CDR3 has 14 amino acids. The germline gives CDR1 SGHNT, CDR2 YENEEA. The V and J ends lost 5 bases and 9 bases respectively, with 17 bases between them. Here the CDR3 reads CASSPGGSKVEQFF. In nucleotides, the CDR3 is TGTGCCAGCAGCCCAGGAGGCAGTAAGGTTGAGCAGTTCTTC.

The CDR3 DNA reads TGTGCCAGCAGTTACTACAGGGGGCCCGGGGAGCTGTTTTTT. Translated: CASSYYRGPGELFF. The gene calls are TRBV6-5 and TRBJ2-2; 9 nucleotides match TRBD1. Germline trimming cut 1 base from V and 6 bases from J; bases unmatched to any gene: 0. The length of the CDR3 is 14 residues. Germline loops: CDR1 MNHEY, CDR2 SVGAGI.

V gene TRBV29-1 combines with J gene TRBJ2-7; the match to TRBD1 covers 9 bases. Trimming removed 4 bases from V and 7 bases from J; junction bases left unmatched: 17. Per germline, CDR1 SQVTM and CDR2 ANQGSEA. This CDR3 region has 16 residues. The DNA for the CDR3 is TGCAGCGTTGGAACGGGACAGGGAATGTTTGTGGGGGAGCAGTACTTC. Translated: CSVGTGQGMFVGEQYF.

The chain employs TRBV25-1 and TRBJ2-1, with 14 positions matching TRBD2. Germline CDR1 reads MGHDK; CDR2 reads SYGVNS. There are 15 residues in the CDR3. The J segment lost 9 bases and the V segment lost 5 bases, leaving 6 bases of the junction unmatched. The CDR3 loop reads CASSSGTSGSGEQFF. DNA of the CDR3: TGTGCCAGCAGTTCCGGGACTAGCGGGAGCGGTGAGCAGTTCTTC.

This clone was counted a few times. The rearrangement joins TRBV30 to TRBJ1-4; D gene ambiguous. Trimming took off 4 bases at V and 1 base at J, with 7 bases between the two ends. In germline, CDR1 is GTSNPN, CDR2 SVGIG (reference sequence). The CDR3 spans 13 residues. CDR3 in DNA: TGTGCCTGGAACTATAGAACTAATGAAAAACTGTTTTTT. This sequence encodes CAWNYRTNEKLFF.

CDR3 protein: CASSLGGGDEQYF. CDR3 nucleotide sequence: TGCGCCAGCAGTCTCGGAGGAGGGGACGAGCAGTACTTC. The V call is TRBV10-1, the J call TRBJ2-7, with TRBD2 as a possible D gene (6 bases). The CDR3 loop spans 13 amino acids. Germline values: CDR1 WNHNN, CDR2 SYGVQD (reference sequence). Trimming removed 5 bases at V and 5 bases at J, with 13 bases between.

The V gene is TRBV28, the J gene TRBJ2-7; 7 bases are a match to TRBD2. The CDR3 contains 13 residues. With 6 bases clipped from V and 4 bases from J, the junction kept 6 bases outside the gene matches. Germline V gene sequence: CDR1 MDHEN, CDR2 SYDVKM. Here the CDR3 DNA reads TGTGCCAGCAGCAGCGGGACCCGTTACGAGCAGTACTTC. Protein sequence: CASSSGTRYEQYF. The whole variable domain, filled in from reference TRBV28 and TRBJ2-7, reads DVKVTQSSRYLVKRTGEKVFLECVQDMDHENMFWYRQDPGLGLRLIYFSYDVKMKEKGDIPEGYSVSREKKERFSLILESASTNQTSMYLCASSSGTRYEQYFGPGTRLTVT.

V and J are TRBV5-6 and TRBJ2-5; 7 positions match TRBD2. This CDR3 spans 13 amino acids. With 4 bases clipped from V and 5 bases from J, the junction kept 5 bases outside the gene matches. Germline values: CDR1 SGHDT, CDR2 YYEEEE. The DNA for the CDR3 is TGTGCCAGCAGCCCGACTAGCCCGGAGACCCAGTACTTC. This sequence encodes CASSPTSPETQYF. The entire variable domain, with the rest obtained from reference TRBV5-6 and TRBJ2-5, is as follows: DAGVTQSPTHLIKTRGQQVTLRCSPKSGHDTVSWYQQALGQGPQFIFQYYEEEERQRGNFPDRFSGHQFPNYSSELNVNALLLGDSALYLCASSPTSPETQYFGPGTRLLVL.

The chain links TRBV10-1 to TRBJ2-3, with TRBD2 matching over 9 bases. Trimming cost V 6 bases and J 2 bases; bases outside gene matches: 6. The CDR3 extends over 15 amino acids. Looked up from germline, CDR1 is WNHNN and CDR2 is SYGVQD (reference sequence). The CDR3 DNA follows: TGCGCCAGCAGCGTAGGACTAGCGAACACAGATACGCAGTATTTT. Translated: CASSVGLANTDTQYF.

The sample holds a few counts of this clone. This chain joins TRBV19 and TRBJ2-4, with D possibly matching TRBD1 (5 bases). The CDR3 spans 15 residues. V shed 3 bases and J shed 1 base, with 10 bases lying between them. Germline CDR1 LNHDA, CDR2 SQIVND (reference sequence). The CDR3 sequence is CASSIEGAAKNIQYF. CDR3 sequence (DNA): TGTGCCAGTAGTATTGAAGGGGCGGCCAAAAACATTCAGTACTTC.

Relative to its sample, this clone is medium-sized. This chain connects TRBV9 to TRBJ1-4, with D possibly TRBD1 on 6 matching bases. Trimming left V 6 bases short and J 5 bases short, with 8 bases between. Germline CDR1 and CDR2: SGDLS and YYNGEE. The CDR3 consists of 12 residues. CDR3 loop: CASNRENEKLFF. The CDR3, as DNA: TGTGCCAGCAACAGGGAGAATGAAAAACTGTTTTTT.

The CDR3, as DNA: TGTGCCAGCAGTTTTATGAACACTGAAGCTTTCTTT. Residues: CASSFMNTEAFF. The gene calls are TRBV6-5 and TRBJ1-1; D is ambiguous. CDR1 is MNHEY, CDR2 SVGAGI, per germline. Trimming removed 4 bases from V and 0 bases from J, with 3 bases in between. The CDR3 sequence is 12 residues long.

The chain joins TRBV7-9 to TRBJ2-7; D might be TRBD1 (5 bases). Germline CDR1 is SEHNR and CDR2 is FQNEAQ (reference sequence). Trimming left V 1 base short and J 1 base short, with 11 bases between. The CDR3 spans 15 residues. CDR3 amino acids: CASSLGQGGSYEQYF. Here the CDR3 DNA reads TGTGCCAGCAGCTTAGGGCAGGGTGGTTCCTACGAGCAGTACTTC.

V is TRBV7-9 and J is TRBJ1-4, with 9 bases matching TRBD1. The CDR3 is 16 residues long. CDR1 SEHNR and CDR2 FQNEAQ come from the germline V gene (reference sequence). V gave up 5 bases and J gave up 7 bases; unmatched junction bases: 11. The CDR3 reads CASSPYKQGAGEKLFF. The CDR3 coding sequence is TGTGCCAGCAGCCCATATAAACAGGGGGCCGGTGAAAAACTGTTTTTT.

The J gene is TRBJ1-5, the V gene TRBV7-2; D not resolved. Trimming shortened V by 4 bases and J by 7 bases, and 11 bases separated the two germline ends. Germline V gives CDR1 SGHTA, CDR2 FQGNSA. The CDR3 spans 13 residues. The DNA of the CDR3 is TGTGCCAGCAGCTGGACTCATGGACAGCCCCAGCATTTT. As protein: CASSWTHGQPQHF.